This T cell receptor (beta chain) was captured in a study of tumor and adjacent non-tumor tissue in lung cancer. Study-wide context: Aged about 31 to 80 years, patients included fewer than 11 men and 4 to 6 women with stage I to III disease. Study-wide results and limits: Higher tumor TCR diversity was associated with shorter survival.

The library came from three nested PCR rounds adapted from ARM-PCR protocols. TCRdb itself ran the multiplex PCR reads through MiXCR, one entry per CDR3 protein. Altogether some 70,000 distinct CDR3 sequences are present, around 70% being singletons, with the ten largest covering roughly a quarter. This clonotype was counted ten times or more. The antigen remains undetermined. This sample's RNA came from whole unsorted tissue. Distant lung tissue was collected more than 3 cm away from the tumor edge. The sequencing sample was made of distant non-tumor lung tissue. This receptor was identified in a woman aged 50 to 60 with non-small cell lung cancer.

CDR3 DNA sequence: TGTGCCTGGAAGCAGGGGCAGGGCTACGAGCAGTACTTC. Protein product: CAWKQGQGYEQYF. The chain carries TRBV30 and TRBJ2-7, with D maybe TRBD1 (6 bases). The CDR3 is 13 residues long. V was trimmed by 4 bases and J by 3 bases, leaving 13 bases between them. Germline V gene data show CDR1 as GTSNPN and CDR2 as SVGIG (reference sequence).